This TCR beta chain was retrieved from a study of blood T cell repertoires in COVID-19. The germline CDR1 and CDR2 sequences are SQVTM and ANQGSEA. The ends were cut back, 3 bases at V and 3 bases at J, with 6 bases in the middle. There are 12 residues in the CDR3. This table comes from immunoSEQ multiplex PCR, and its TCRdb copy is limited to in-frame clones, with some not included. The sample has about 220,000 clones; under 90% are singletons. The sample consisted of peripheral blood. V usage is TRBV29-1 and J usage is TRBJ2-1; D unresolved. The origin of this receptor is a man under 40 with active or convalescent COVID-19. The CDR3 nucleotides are TGCAGCGTTGATGCAGTCTACAATGAGCAGTTCTTC. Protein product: CSVDAVYNEQFF.